These 9 T cell receptor beta chains originate from one sample sequenced in a study of T cell repertoires in cytomegalovirus infection. TCRdb reprocessed the reads with MiXCR, giving one entry per CDR3 protein. Altogether 630,000 or so distinct CDR3 sequences are present, approximately 25% being singletons, with the ten largest covering roughly 8%. The sample was CD8+ T cells from PBMCs. The origin of the receptors is a human donor in good health (CMV status not recorded). Some clones in this sample may be carry-over from other donors' samples.

The rearrangement joins TRBV6-2 or TRBV6-3 to TRBJ2-5; no definite D call. CDR3 size: 19 residues. V was shortened by 0 bases and J by 9 bases, with 29 bases between the two germline ends. Germline assignment: CDR1 MNHEY and CDR2 SVGEGT. Here the CDR3 DNA reads TGTGCCAGCAGTTACTCAATCCTGACTCAGACTCTGGATAGATTGTCCCAGTACTTC. This codes for CASSYSILTQTLDRLSQYF.

The DNA of the CDR3 is TGCGCCAGCAGCCAAGATGGGCGGAATAATTCACCCCTCCACTTT. This gives the protein CASSQDGRNNSPLHF. The rearrangement uses TRBV4-1 and TRBJ1-6; D uncertain. The V gene lost 0 bases and the J gene lost 5 bases, with 8 bases spanning the gap. This CDR3 region has 15 residues. Germline CDR1 reads MGHRA; CDR2 reads YSYEKL.

In its sample, this clonotype was seen many times. The chain employs TRBV7-3 and TRBJ2-3; D is possibly TRBD2 (6 bases). CDR1 is SGHTA and CDR2 is FQGTGA in the germline V gene. V was cut by 1 base and J by 2 bases, with 10 bases left in between. The CDR3 has 15 residues. The CDR3 bases are TGTGCCAGCAGCTTAAATGGGGGGTACACAGATACGCAGTATTTT. Its protein is CASSLNGGYTDTQYF. The full variable domain, its missing parts supplied by reference TRBV7-3 and TRBJ2-3, is GAGVSQTPSNKVTEKGKYVELRCDPISGHTALYWYRQSLGQGPEFLIYFQGTGAADDSGLPNDRFFAVRPEGSVSTLKIQRTERGDSAVYLCASSLNGGYTDTQYFGPGTRLTVL.

In its sample, this clonotype was seen many times. This chain joins TRBV7-2 and TRBJ1-2; possible D gene TRBD1, 5 bases. V was pared by 3 bases and J by 3 bases, with 8 bases between. Germline CDR1 is SGHTA and CDR2 is FQGNSA. The CDR3 is 13 amino acids. The DNA for the CDR3 is TGTGCCAGCAGCTTGGGACGGCACTATGGCTACACCTTC. It encodes CASSLGRHYGYTF.

This chain uses TRBV7-9 with TRBJ2-7; D is uncertain. CDR1 and CDR2 (germline): SEHNR, FQNEAQ (reference sequence). This CDR3 is 11 amino acids long. V lost 10 bases, J lost 3 bases, and 10 bases lay in between. This chain's CDR3 is CAILTFYEQYF. The CDR3 DNA is TGTGCCATCCTTACCTTCTACGAGCAGTACTTC.

This sequence joins TRBV7-6 and TRBJ2-7, with D possibly TRBD1 on 5 matching bases. This CDR3 comprises 13 residues. The V gene lost 6 bases and the J gene lost 6 bases, with 15 bases spanning the gap. Per germline, CDR1 SGHVS and CDR2 FNYEAQ. Here the CDR3 reads CASSFRGSSEQYF. The DNA of the CDR3 is TGTGCCAGCAGTTTTAGGGGCAGTTCCGAGCAGTACTTC.

This clonotype was observed a handful of times. Written as DNA, the CDR3 is TGTGCCAGCAGCCATGGCTCCGGGGTTTTCGATCAGCCCCAGCATTTT. As protein: CASSHGSGVFDQPQHF. The chain combines TRBV28 with TRBJ1-5; D uncertain. This CDR3 contains 16 residues. V was shortened by 6 bases and J by 5 bases, with 20 bases between the two germline ends. CDR1 and CDR2 (germline): MDHEN, SYDVKM.

This clonotype was seen at least ten times. The rearrangement joins TRBV7-8 to TRBJ2-7; 7 positions match TRBD2. The V segment lost 2 bases and the J segment 6 bases; nucleotides outside the gene matches: 10. Germline V CDR1 and CDR2: SGHVS, FQNEAQ. The CDR3 length is 15 residues. The CDR3 is CASSLTGGGTLEQYF. The CDR3, as DNA: TGTGCCAGCAGCTTAACTGGCGGGGGAACCCTCGAGCAGTACTTC.

This clonotype was seen only once. A much larger clone is a single base away; this may be a read error. V and J are TRBV7-2 and TRBJ2-5, with TRBD1 matching over 8 bases. This CDR3 has 18 residues. Trimming cost V 4 bases and J 4 bases; bases outside gene matches: 17. Germline loops: CDR1 SGHTA, CDR2 FQGNSA. In nucleotides, the CDR3 is TGTGCCAGCAGCTCGGGACAGGACGGACTACTGGCGGGAGAGACCCAGTACTTC. Translation: CASSSGQDGLLAGETQYF.